This T cell receptor beta chain is from a study of blood T cell repertoires in COVID-19. Background on the study: Some COVID-19 samples were acute and others convalescent; all came from the United States, Italy and Spain. T cells, B-cell-depleted T cells, or PBMCs supplied cDNA or gDNA.

There are a few counts of this clone. This CDR3 comprises 13 residues. The germline CDR1 and CDR2 sequences are MGHDK and SYGVNS. V was cut by 2 bases and J by 5 bases, with 9 bases left in between. In the original workflow: Estimates of nucleated cell counts were drawn from the amplification of reference gene primers. Sequenced by immunoSEQ multiplex PCR; TCRdb stores in-frame clones only, minus some. Clone size and V and J calls were adopted from that table, with D and trimming inferred from the DNA. The sample holds fewer than 200,000 clones, 80% to 90% seen once. This clonotype originated in a man between 35 and 55 years old with active or convalescent COVID-19. The rearrangement links TRBV25-1 to TRBJ1-1, with D perhaps matching TRBD1 (6 bases). The sample was peripheral blood. The CDR3 DNA follows: TGTGCCAGCAGTGAAACAGGGCGTACTGAAGCTTTCTTT. As protein: CASSETGRTEAFF. Full variable domain (outside the CDR3, taken from reference TRBV25-1 and TRBJ1-1): EADIYQTPRYLVIGTGKKITLECSQTMGHDKMYWYQQDPGMELHLIHYSYGVNSTEKGDLSSESTVSRIRTEHFPLTLESARPSHTSQYLCASSETGRTEAFFGQGTRLTVV.